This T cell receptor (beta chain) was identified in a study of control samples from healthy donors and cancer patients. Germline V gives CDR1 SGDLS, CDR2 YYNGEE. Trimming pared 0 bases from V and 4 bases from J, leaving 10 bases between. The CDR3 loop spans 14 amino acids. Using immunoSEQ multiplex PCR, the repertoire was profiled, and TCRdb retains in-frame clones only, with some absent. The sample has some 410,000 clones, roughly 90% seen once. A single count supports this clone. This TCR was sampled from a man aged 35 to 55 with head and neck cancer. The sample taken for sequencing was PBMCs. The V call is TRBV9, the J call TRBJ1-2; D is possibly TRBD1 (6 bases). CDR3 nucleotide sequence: TGTGCCAGCAGCGTAGGGGGGCGAAGCTATGGCTACACCTTC. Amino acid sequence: CASSVGGRSYGYTF.